This paragraph reports one TCR beta chain. The data originate from a study of CD8 T cells in Susac syndrome. Random hexamers served to reverse transcribe about 0.45 to 1 ug RNA. TCRdb reprocessed the immunoSEQ multiplex PCR reads via MiXCR and lists one record per CDR3 protein. In the table there are about 300,000 distinct CDR3 sequences, around 85% of which are singletons. The ends were cut back, 4 bases at V and 2 bases at J, with 13 bases in the middle. Germline values: CDR1 SGHDT, CDR2 YYEEEE. The CDR3 sequence is 14 residues long. Sample: CD8+ T cells from PBMCs. J is TRBJ2-7 and V is TRBV5-6, with D perhaps matching TRBD2 (5 bases). This receptor was taken from a human donor with multiple sclerosis. The CDR3 sequence is CASSPTGNPYEQYF. The CDR3 DNA is TGTGCCAGCAGCCCGACCGGGAATCCCTACGAGCAGTACTTC.